These 23 T cell receptor beta chains share one sample of origin, sequenced in a study of post-analysis software for immune sequencing data. Study-wide results and caveats: Four to six TRBV segments, including TRBV5-6, TRBV5-1 and TRBV20-1, were more frequent in patients than controls.

Which antigens these TCRs recognize remains unknown. Incorporated into the TCR beta cDNA libraries were unique molecular identifiers, which served to reduce PCR and sequencing biases. TCRdb re-called the PCR reads with MiXCR, one entry per CDR3 protein. The table shows about 770,000 distinct CDR3 sequences, with 35% to 55% occurring only once. The sequenced material came from blood. The source is a girl under 18 with multiple sclerosis.

A few counts support this clonotype. The chain carries TRBV11-3 and TRBJ1-1; D uncertain. V lost 3 bases, J lost 2 bases, and 7 bases lay in between. The V gene's germline CDR1 is SGHNT and CDR2 YENEEA. The CDR3 has 13 amino acids. As DNA, the CDR3 is TGTGCCAGCAGCTTGACATTTAACACTGAAGCTTTCTTT. It codes for CASSLTFNTEAFF.

The CDR3 is CASSPWAGLAGPRRSTDTQYF. CDR3 bases: TGTGCCAGCTCACCATGGGCGGGACTAGCGGGACCACGGCGAAGCACAGATACGCAGTATTTT. J is TRBJ2-3 and V is TRBV18, with 13 bases that match TRBD2. Germline-derived CDR1 and CDR2 are KGHSH and LQKENI. The V segment lost 2 bases and the J segment 0 bases; nucleotides outside the gene matches: 14. The length of the CDR3 is 21 residues.

This clonotype was picked up many times. The chain combines TRBV24-1 with TRBJ2-3; D uncertain. CDR3 length equals 14 residues. Germline assignment: CDR1 KGHDR and CDR2 SFDVKD. Deletions cut 5 bases from V and 4 bases from J, with 12 bases between. The CDR3 reads CATSAVGSPDTQYF. Written as DNA, the CDR3 is TGTGCCACCAGTGCGGTCGGTAGCCCAGATACGCAGTATTTT.

The CDR3 is CAISESAGANTGELFF. As DNA, the CDR3 is TGTGCCATCAGTGAGTCGGCAGGGGCGAACACCGGGGAGCTGTTTTTT. The chain uses TRBV10-3 and TRBJ2-2, with D possibly being TRBD1 (6 bases). Germline V CDR1 and CDR2: ENHRY, SYGVKD. CDR3 size: 16 residues. V was trimmed by 0 bases and J by 0 bases, leaving 8 bases between them.

This clonotype is medium-sized in the sample. The chain links TRBV13 to TRBJ2-7, with 15 bases lining up with TRBD2. The CDR3 has 15 amino acids. The trim removed 5 bases at V and 6 bases at J, leaving 5 bases unmatched. CDR1 and CDR2 (germline): PRHDT, FYEKMQ (reference sequence). CDR3 in amino acids: CASSPQGLAGGEQYF. The CDR3 nucleotides read TGTGCCAGCAGCCCCCAGGGACTAGCGGGAGGCGAGCAGTACTTC.

The CDR3 bases are TGCGCCAGCAGCTTGGGTCAGACAGGGGGCAATGAGCAGTTCTTC. This sequence encodes CASSLGQTGGNEQFF. This chain links TRBV5-1 with TRBJ2-1, with 9 nucleotides matching TRBD1. The CDR3 is made up of 15 amino acids. J lost 6 bases, V lost 0 bases, and 4 bases had no gene match. Germline V CDR1 and CDR2: SGHRS, YFSETQ.

The chain recombines TRBV20-1 with TRBJ1-2, with D unclear. Trimming cost V 5 bases and J 4 bases, with 11 bases left between them. The CDR3 is made up of 12 amino acids. In germline, CDR1 is DFQATT, CDR2 SNEGSKA (reference sequence). CDR3: CSARPGGYGYTF. In nucleotides, the CDR3 is TGCAGTGCTCGCCCCGGAGGCTATGGCTACACCTTC.

This chain links TRBV11-2 with TRBJ2-4; no reliable D call. With the DNA end fitting TRBJ2-7 better, the J assignment may be wrong. This CDR3 spans 15 amino acids. Germline-derived CDR1 and CDR2 are SGHAT and FQNNGV. CDR3 loop: CASSLWVQNNYEQYF. DNA of the CDR3: TGTGCCAGCAGCTTATGGGTCCAGAACAACTACGAGCAGTACTTC.

The J gene is TRBJ1-1, the V gene TRBV6-1; D gene uncertain. The ends were cut back, 4 bases at V and 0 bases at J, with 3 bases in the middle. Germline V lookup: CDR1 MNHNS, CDR2 SASEGT. CDR3 length: 12 residues. For the CDR3, the DNA is TGTGCCAGCAGTGTAGTGAACACTGAAGCTTTCTTT. Its translation is CASSVVNTEAFF.

This clonotype occurred a few times. The chain carries TRBV5-1 and TRBJ1-2; 8 bases line up with TRBD1. V dropped 4 bases and J dropped 10; count of bases not matched to a gene: 12. This CDR3 comprises 14 residues. Germline CDR1 SGHRS, CDR2 YFSETQ. The CDR3 DNA sequence: TGCGCCAGCAGCCCTGGACAGGGAAGGAATGACTACACCTTC. It codes for CASSPGQGRNDYTF.

This clonotype came up a few times. The chain employs TRBV6-6 and TRBJ2-3; maybe TRBD1 (5 bases). CDR1 is MNHNY and CDR2 is SVGAGI in the germline V gene (reference sequence). This CDR3 has 15 residues. Trimming stripped 10 bases from V and 5 bases from J, with 22 bases between. CDR3 sequence: CATRSTTAWGDTQYF. DNA of the CDR3: TGTGCCACCCGATCTACGACAGCTTGGGGAGATACGCAGTATTTT.

This chain links TRBV6-2 or TRBV6-3 with TRBJ1-5, with D perhaps matching TRBD1 (5 bases). CDR1 and CDR2 (germline): MNHEY, SVGEGT. The CDR3 runs 16 residues. V was cut by 2 bases and J by 2 bases, with 13 bases left in between. CDR3 loop: CASSYIPGMGNQPQHF. The CDR3 nucleotides are TGTGCCAGCAGTTACATTCCAGGGATGGGCAATCAGCCCCAGCATTTT.

The rearrangement links TRBV7-9 to TRBJ1-1; perhaps TRBD1 as D (6 bases). V was trimmed by 3 bases and J by 6 bases, leaving 14 bases between them. CDR1 and CDR2 (germline): SEHNR, FQNEAQ (reference sequence). The CDR3 loop spans 14 amino acids. The DNA of the CDR3 is TGTGCCAGCAGCTTCGCGGGTGGGGGCCCTGAAGCTTTCTTT. Protein: CASSFAGGGPEAFF.

In this sample, this clonotype turned up a few times. The chain has TRBV15 and TRBJ1-2, with TRBD1 as a possible D gene (6 bases). Trimming took 3 bases from V and 7 from J, leaving 18 bases between them. This CDR3 comprises 15 residues. Germline CDR1 LNHNV, CDR2 YYDKDF (reference sequence). The CDR3 spells CATSRVLDRSLGYTF. The CDR3 coding sequence is TGTGCCACCAGCAGGGTCCTGGACAGATCTCTTGGCTACACCTTC.

CDR3: CASSLGDGGRTYEQYF. The CDR3 nucleotides are TGTGCCAGCAGCTTGGGCGATGGGGGACGGACCTACGAGCAGTACTTC. The V and J genes are TRBV5-6 and TRBJ2-7, with D perhaps assigned TRBD1 or TRBD2 (5 bases each). This CDR3 contains 16 residues. Per germline, CDR1 SGHDT and CDR2 YYEEEE. Deletions cut 0 bases from V and 2 bases from J, with 15 bases between.

This sequence joins TRBV6-1 and TRBJ2-1, with 8 positions matching TRBD1. Germline CDR1 reads MNHNS; CDR2 reads SASEGT. V was pared by 7 bases and J by 4 bases, with 9 bases of the junction left unmatched. CDR3 length: 15 residues. Written as DNA, the CDR3 is TGTGCCAGCATCATCCTTGGACAGGGATACAATGAGCAGTTCTTC. This sequence encodes CASIILGQGYNEQFF.

This chain links TRBV29-1 with TRBJ1-2; 9 bases are shared with TRBD1. V shed 6 bases and J 0 bases; nucleotides not matched to a gene: 11. The CDR3 spans 16 residues. Germline assignment: CDR1 SQVTM and CDR2 ANQGSEA. CDR3 DNA sequence: TGCAGCGTCGCCGGGACAGGGAGCCGTGCTAACTATGGCTACACCTTC. It translates to CSVAGTGSRANYGYTF.

The V and J genes are TRBV5-1 and TRBJ1-2, with D unresolved. There are 14 residues in the CDR3. With 0 bases removed from V and 6 bases from J, the gap between germline ends came to 12 bases. Germline assignment: CDR1 SGHRS and CDR2 YFSETQ. Here the CDR3 DNA reads TGCGCCAGCAGCTTGGGTGAGGAATGGCATGGCTACACCTTC. Protein: CASSLGEEWHGYTF.

This clonotype was counted ten times or more. The chain joins TRBV5-1 to TRBJ2-5; no firm D call. Per the germline V gene, CDR1 is SGHRS and CDR2 is YFSETQ. Trimming removed 4 bases from V and 5 bases from J, with 24 bases in between. The CDR3 is 17 amino acids. The CDR3 nucleotides read TGCGCCAGCAGCCCGAATGCGGAATCGGCCAATTTGGAGACCCAGTACTTC. It yields the protein CASSPNAESANLETQYF.

The chain employs TRBV7-9 and TRBJ2-5; tentatively, D is TRBD1 or TRBD2 (5 bases each). The CDR3 runs 16 residues. V lost 2 bases and J lost 3, with 16 bases in between. Germline assignment: CDR1 SEHNR and CDR2 FQNEAQ (reference sequence). The CDR3 sequence: CASSLSRGVEEETQYF. The CDR3 DNA is TGTGCCAGCAGCTTATCTAGAGGGGTAGAGGAAGAGACCCAGTACTTC.

Turning to this clonotype: Compared with germline, one end of the junction differs, possibly owing to a read error. The genes are TRBV7-2 and TRBJ2-7, with D perhaps matching TRBD2 (7 bases). CDR3 length: 14 residues. Germline CDR1 is SGHTA and CDR2 is FQGNSA. The CDR3 coding sequence is TGTGCCAGCCAAAGCGCAAGGGGGGACTACGAGCGGTACTTC. Its translation: CASQSARGDYERYF.

The J gene is TRBJ2-7, the V gene TRBV7-2; TRBD2 matches at 8 bases. V trimming: 5 bases; J trimming: 5 bases; junction bases outside the gene matches: 11. This CDR3 has 15 residues. Germline lookup yields CDR1 SGHTA and CDR2 FQGNSA. The CDR3 DNA is TGTGCCAGCAGCGCAACCGGGACTAGTATGAACGAGCAGTACTTC. Translation gives CASSATGTSMNEQYF.

This clonotype was seen repeatedly, ten times or more. This chain links TRBV12-3 or TRBV12-4 with TRBJ1-2; 9 bases line up with TRBD1. This CDR3 has 13 amino acids. V dropped 7 bases and J dropped 8; count of bases not matched to a gene: 8. The CDR3 is CASTPGQGGGYTF. The CDR3 DNA follows: TGTGCCAGCACCCCGGGACAGGGTGGCGGCTACACCTTC.